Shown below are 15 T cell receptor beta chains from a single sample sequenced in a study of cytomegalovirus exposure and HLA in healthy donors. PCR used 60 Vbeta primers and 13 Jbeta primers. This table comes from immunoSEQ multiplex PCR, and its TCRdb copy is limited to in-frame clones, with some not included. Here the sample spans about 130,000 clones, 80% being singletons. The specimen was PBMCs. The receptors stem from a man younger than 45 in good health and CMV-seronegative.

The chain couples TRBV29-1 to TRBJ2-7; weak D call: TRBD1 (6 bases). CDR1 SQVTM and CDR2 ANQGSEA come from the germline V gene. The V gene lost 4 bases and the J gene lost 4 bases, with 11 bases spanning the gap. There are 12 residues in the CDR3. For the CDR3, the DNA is TGCAGCGTTGGGGCAGGGGCGTACGAGCAGTACTTC. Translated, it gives CSVGAGAYEQYF.

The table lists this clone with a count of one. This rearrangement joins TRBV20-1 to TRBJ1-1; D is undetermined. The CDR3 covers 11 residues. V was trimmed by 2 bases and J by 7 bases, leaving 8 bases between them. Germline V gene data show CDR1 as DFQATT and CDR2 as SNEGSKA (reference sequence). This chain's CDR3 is CSARRGSEAFF. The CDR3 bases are TGCAGTGCTAGAAGAGGCAGTGAAGCTTTCTTT.

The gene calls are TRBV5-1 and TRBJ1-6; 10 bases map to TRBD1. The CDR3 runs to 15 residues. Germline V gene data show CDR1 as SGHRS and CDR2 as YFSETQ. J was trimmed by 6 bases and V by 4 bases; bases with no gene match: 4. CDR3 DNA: TGCGCCAGCAGCAGGGACAGGGGCGGTAATTCACCCCTCCACTTT. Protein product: CASSRDRGGNSPLHF.

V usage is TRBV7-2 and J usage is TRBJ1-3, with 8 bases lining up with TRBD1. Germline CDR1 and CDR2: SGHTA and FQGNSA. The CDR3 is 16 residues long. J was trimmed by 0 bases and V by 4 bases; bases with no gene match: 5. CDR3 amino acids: CASSSRQGISGNTIYF. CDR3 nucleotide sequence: TGTGCCAGCAGCTCCCGACAGGGGATCTCTGGAAACACCATATATTTT.

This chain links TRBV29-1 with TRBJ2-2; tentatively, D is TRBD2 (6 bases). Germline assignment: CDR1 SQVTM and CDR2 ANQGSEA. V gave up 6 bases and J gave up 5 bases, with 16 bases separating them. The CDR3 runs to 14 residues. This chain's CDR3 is CSVPGSGGTGELFF. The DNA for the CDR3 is TGCAGCGTCCCCGGAAGCGGAGGGACCGGGGAGCTGTTTTTT.

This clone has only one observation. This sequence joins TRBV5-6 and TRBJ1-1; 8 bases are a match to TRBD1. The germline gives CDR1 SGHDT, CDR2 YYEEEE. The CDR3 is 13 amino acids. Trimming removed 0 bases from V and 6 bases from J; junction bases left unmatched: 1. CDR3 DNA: TGTGCCAGCAGCTTGGCCAGGGGGCCTGAAGCTTTCTTT. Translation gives CASSLARGPEAFF.

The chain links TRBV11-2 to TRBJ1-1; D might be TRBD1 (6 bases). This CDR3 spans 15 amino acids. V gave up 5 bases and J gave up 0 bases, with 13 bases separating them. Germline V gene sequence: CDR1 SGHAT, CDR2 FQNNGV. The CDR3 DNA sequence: TGTGCCAGCAGCCTAAACAGGGTGATGAACACTGAAGCTTTCTTT. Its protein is CASSLNRVMNTEAFF.

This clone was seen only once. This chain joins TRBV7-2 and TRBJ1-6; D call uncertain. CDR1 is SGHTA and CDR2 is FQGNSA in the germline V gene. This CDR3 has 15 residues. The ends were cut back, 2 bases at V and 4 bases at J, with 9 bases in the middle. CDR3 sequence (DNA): TGTGCCAGCAGCTTAATACAAGATTATAATTCACCCCTCCACTTT. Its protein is CASSLIQDYNSPLHF.

The DNA of the CDR3 is TGCGCCAGCAGCTCCCGGGACTCGCAATCCTACGAGCAGTACTTC. Protein: CASSSRDSQSYEQYF. The chain combines TRBV5-1 with TRBJ2-7; D is possibly TRBD2 (6 bases). The V gene lost 3 bases and the J gene lost 1 base, with 14 bases spanning the gap. From germline, CDR1 is SGHRS and CDR2 YFSETQ. The CDR3 extends over 15 amino acids.

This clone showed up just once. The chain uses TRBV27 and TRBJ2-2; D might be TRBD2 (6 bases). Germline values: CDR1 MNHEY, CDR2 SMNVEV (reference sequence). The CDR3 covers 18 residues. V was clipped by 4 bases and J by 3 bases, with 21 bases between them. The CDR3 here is CASSSTRREPRYTGELFF. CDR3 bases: TGTGCCAGCAGTTCCACAAGGAGGGAGCCTCGATACACCGGGGAGCTGTTTTTT.

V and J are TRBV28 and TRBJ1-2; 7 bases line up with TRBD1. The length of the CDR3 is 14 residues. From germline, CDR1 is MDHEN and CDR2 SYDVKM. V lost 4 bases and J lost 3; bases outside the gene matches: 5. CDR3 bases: TGTGCCAGCAGTTGGGGACAGTTCTACTATGGCTACACCTTC. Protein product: CASSWGQFYYGYTF.

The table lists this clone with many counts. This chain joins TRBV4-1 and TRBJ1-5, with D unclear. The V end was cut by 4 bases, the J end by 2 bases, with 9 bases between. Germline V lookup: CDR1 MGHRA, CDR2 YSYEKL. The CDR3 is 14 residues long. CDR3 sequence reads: CASSPPGGNQPQHF. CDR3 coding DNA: TGCGCCAGCAGCCCGCCAGGCGGCAATCAGCCCCAGCATTTT.

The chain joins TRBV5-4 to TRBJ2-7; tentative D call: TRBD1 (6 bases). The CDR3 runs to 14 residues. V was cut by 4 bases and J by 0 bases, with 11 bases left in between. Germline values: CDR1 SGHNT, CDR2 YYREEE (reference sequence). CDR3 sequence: CASSKRGSSYEQYF. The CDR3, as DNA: TGTGCCAGCAGCAAAAGGGGGAGCTCCTACGAGCAGTACTTC.

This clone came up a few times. For the CDR3, the DNA is TGTGCCAGCAGCCAAGGCGGGGGCGGGGAGACCCAGTACTTC. Amino acids: CASSQGGGGETQYF. V is TRBV4-2 and J is TRBJ2-5, with a weak D call TRBD2 (7 bases). Germline CDR1 reads LGHNA; CDR2 reads YNFKEQ. The CDR3 totals 14 residues. Between the trimmed V and J ends, which lost 1 base and 5 bases, there was a span of 11 bases.

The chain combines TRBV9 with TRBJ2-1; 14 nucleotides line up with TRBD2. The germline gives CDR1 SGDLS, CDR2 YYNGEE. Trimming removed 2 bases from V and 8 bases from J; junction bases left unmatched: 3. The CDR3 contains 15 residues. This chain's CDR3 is CASSVGTSGGYEQFF. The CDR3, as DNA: TGTGCCAGCAGCGTCGGGACTAGCGGGGGCTATGAGCAGTTCTTC.